What follows describes a single TCR beta chain. The antigen is undetermined. This record belongs to a study of radiation and T cells in renal cell carcinoma. Study at large: Nephrectomy followed 15 Gy stereotactic body radiation by 4 weeks.

The time point is: baseline pretreatment blood. Treatment described: 15 Gy SBRT to primary tumor, nephrectomy 4 weeks later. TCRdb's table, derived via immunoSEQ multiplex PCR, lists solely in-frame clones and lacks some. The profile shows some 120,000 clones, approximately 80% of them singletons. The CDR3 is 20 residues long. The germline CDR1 and CDR2 sequences are MGHRA and YSYEKL. The V end was cut by 2 bases, the J end by 2 bases, with 27 bases between. Findings and limits, study-wide: Top tumor clonotypes rose in blood 2 weeks post-radiation, then contracted. Without pretreatment biopsies, baseline tumor clonotype presence was undetermined.

The sequenced sample was blood, obtained from a patient whose treatment included radiotherapy and nephrectomy. The TCR was taken from a woman in her fifties or sixties with renal cell carcinoma. V and J are TRBV4-1 and TRBJ1-1; D call uncertain. The CDR3 sequence: CASSQWPPSPMRTDNTEAFF. CDR3 DNA sequence: TGCGCCAGCAGCCAATGGCCCCCCTCCCCGATGCGGACCGATAACACTGAAGCTTTCTTT.